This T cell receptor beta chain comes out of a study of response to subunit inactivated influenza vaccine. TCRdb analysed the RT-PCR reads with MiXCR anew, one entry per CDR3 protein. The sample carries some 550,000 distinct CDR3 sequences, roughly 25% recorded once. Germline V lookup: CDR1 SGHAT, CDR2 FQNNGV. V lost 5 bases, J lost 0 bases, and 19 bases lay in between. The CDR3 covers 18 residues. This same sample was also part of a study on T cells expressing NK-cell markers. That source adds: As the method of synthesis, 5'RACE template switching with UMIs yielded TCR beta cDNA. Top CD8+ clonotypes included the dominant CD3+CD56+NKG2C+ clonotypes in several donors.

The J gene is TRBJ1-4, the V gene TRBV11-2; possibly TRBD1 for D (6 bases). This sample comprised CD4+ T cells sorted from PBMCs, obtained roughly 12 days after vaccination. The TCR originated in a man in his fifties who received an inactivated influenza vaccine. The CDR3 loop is CASSLWSGGTATNEKLFF. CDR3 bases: TGTGCCAGCAGCCTGTGGAGCGGGGGCACCGCAACTAATGAAAAACTGTTTTTT. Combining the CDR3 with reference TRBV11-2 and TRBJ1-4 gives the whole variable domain EAGVAQSPRYKIIEKRQSVAFWCNPISGHATLYWYQQILGQGPKLLIQFQNNGVVDDSQLPKDRFSAERLKGVDSTLKIQPAKLEDSAVYLCASSLWSGGTATNEKLFFGSGTQLSVL.